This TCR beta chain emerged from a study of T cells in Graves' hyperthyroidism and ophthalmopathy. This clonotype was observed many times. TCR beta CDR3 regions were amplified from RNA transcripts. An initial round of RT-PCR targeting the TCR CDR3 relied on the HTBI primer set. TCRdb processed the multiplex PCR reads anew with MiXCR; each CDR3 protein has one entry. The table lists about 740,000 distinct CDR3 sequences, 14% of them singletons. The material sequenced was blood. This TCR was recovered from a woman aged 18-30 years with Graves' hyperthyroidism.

CDR3 bases: TGCGCCAGCAGCCCGAGCGGACTAGCGGGCAGCACAGATACGCAGTATTTT. It yields the protein CASSPSGLAGSTDTQYF. The rearrangement joins TRBV5-1 to TRBJ2-3, with 11 bases lining up with TRBD2. V lost 4 bases, J lost 0 bases, and 7 bases stayed unmatched. Germline V lookup: CDR1 SGHRS, CDR2 YFSETQ. CDR3 length: 17 amino acids.